The source of this T cell receptor (beta chain) is a study of blood T cell repertoires in COVID-19. In the study overall: The samples span acute and convalescent COVID-19 from the United States, Italy and Spain.

CDR3 size: 14 residues. The V end lost 2 bases, the J end lost 3 bases, and 8 bases lay between the germline ends. Germline CDR1 MNHEY, CDR2 SMNVEV (reference sequence). TCRdb keeps only in-frame clones here, not all; method: immunoSEQ multiplex PCR. This sample has fewer than 500,000 clones; roughly 85% occur once, and the top ten carry under 1.5%. The gene calls are TRBV27 and TRBJ1-3, with D maybe TRBD1 (5 bases). The clonotype originates from a woman in her 30s with active or convalescent COVID-19. The sample comprised peripheral blood. DNA of the CDR3: TGTGCCAGCAGTTTAGTCGGGGGTGGAAACACCATATATTTT. Translating gives CASSLVGGGNTIYF.